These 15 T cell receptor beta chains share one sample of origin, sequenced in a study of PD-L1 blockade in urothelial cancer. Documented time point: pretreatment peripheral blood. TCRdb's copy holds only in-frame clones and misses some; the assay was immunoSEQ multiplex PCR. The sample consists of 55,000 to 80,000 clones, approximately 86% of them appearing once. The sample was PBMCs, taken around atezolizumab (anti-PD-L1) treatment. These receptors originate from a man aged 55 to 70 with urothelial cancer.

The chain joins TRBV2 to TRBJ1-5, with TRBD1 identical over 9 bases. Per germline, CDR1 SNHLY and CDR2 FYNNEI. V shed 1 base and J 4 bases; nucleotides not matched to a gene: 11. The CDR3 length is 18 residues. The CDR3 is CASSEVGQGLIFNQPQHF. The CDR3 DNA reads TGTGCCAGCAGTGAAGTGGGACAGGGACTAATTTTTAATCAGCCCCAGCATTTT.

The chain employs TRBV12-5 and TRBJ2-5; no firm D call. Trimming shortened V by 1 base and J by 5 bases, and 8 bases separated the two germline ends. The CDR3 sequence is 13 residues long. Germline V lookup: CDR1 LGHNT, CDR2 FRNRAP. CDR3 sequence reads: CASGLGGEETQYF. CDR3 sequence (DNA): TGTGCTAGTGGTTTGGGCGGCGAGGAGACCCAGTACTTC.

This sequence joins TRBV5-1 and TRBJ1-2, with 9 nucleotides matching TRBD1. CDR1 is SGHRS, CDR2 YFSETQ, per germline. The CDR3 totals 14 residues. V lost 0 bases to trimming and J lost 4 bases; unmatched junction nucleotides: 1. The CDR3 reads CASSLGDRAYGYTF. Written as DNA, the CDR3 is TGCGCCAGCAGCTTGGGGGACAGGGCCTATGGCTACACCTTC.

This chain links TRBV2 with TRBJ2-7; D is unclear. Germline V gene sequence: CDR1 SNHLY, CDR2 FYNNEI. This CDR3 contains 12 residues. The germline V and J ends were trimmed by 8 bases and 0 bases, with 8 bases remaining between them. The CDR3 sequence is CASCGLSYEQYF. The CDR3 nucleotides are TGTGCCAGCTGTGGTCTCTCCTACGAGCAGTACTTC.

Written as DNA, the CDR3 is TGCGCCAGCAGCCAAGTGCCAGGGGGCGGCGAGCAGTACTTC. Translating it yields CASSQVPGGGEQYF. The chain uses TRBV4-1 and TRBJ2-7, with 8 bases lining up with TRBD1. V lost 1 base to trimming and J lost 6 bases; unmatched junction nucleotides: 5. Germline CDR1 and CDR2: MGHRA and YSYEKL. This CDR3 spans 14 amino acids.

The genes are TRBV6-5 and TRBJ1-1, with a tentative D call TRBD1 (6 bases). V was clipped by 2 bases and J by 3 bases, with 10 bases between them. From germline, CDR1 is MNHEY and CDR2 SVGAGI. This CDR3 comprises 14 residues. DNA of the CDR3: TGTGCCAGCAGTTACGGACAGAGAGACACTGAAGCTTTCTTT. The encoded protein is CASSYGQRDTEAFF.

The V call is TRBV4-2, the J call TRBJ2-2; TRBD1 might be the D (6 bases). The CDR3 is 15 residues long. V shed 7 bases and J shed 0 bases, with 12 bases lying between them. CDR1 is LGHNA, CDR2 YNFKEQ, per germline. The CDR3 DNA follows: TGTGCCAGCAAGGGGGTAGCATCGAACACCGGGGAGCTGTTTTTT. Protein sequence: CASKGVASNTGELFF.

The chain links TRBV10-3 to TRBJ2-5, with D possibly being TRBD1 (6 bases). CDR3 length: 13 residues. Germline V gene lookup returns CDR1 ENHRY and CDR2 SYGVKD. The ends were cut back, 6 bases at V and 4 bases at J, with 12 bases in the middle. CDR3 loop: CAIRDQGLETQYF. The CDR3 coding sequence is TGTGCCATCAGGGACCAGGGGCTAGAGACCCAGTACTTC.

The CDR3 DNA follows: TGTGCCAGCAGTGAGGACAGGGGGCTGGATACGCAGTATTTT. This gives the protein CASSEDRGLDTQYF. The chain carries TRBV6-1 and TRBJ2-3; 11 positions agree with TRBD1. This CDR3 region has 14 residues. The V and J ends lost 3 bases and 6 bases, in that order; junction bases with no gene match: 2. The germline CDR1 and CDR2 sequences are MNHNS and SASEGT.

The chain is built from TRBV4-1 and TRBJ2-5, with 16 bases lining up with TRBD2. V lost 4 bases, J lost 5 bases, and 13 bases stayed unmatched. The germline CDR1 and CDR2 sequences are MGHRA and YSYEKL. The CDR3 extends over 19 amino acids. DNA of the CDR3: TGCGCCAGCAGCCCCTTTTATGGGACTAGCGGGGGGGAGGGGGAGACCCAGTACTTC. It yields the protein CASSPFYGTSGGEGETQYF.

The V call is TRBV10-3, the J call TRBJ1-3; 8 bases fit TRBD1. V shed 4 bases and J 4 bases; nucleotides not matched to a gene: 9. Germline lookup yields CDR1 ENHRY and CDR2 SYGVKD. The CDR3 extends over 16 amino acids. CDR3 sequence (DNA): TGTGCCATCAGTGTAACAGGGGGTGAAATCGGAAACACCATATATTTT. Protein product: CAISVTGGEIGNTIYF.

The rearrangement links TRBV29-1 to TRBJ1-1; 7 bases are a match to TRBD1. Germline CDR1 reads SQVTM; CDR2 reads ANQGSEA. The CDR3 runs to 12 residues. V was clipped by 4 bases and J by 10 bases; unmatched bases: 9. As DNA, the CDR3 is TGCAGCGTTGTGGTAGGGGCAGGGGGAGCTTTCTTT. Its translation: CSVVVGAGGAFF. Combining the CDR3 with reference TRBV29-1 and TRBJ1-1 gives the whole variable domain SAVISQKPSRDICQRGTSLTIQCQVDSQVTMMFWYRQQPGQSLTLIATANQGSEATYESGFVIDKFPISRPNLTFSTLTVSNMSPEDSSIYLCSVVVGAGGAFFGQGTRLTVV.

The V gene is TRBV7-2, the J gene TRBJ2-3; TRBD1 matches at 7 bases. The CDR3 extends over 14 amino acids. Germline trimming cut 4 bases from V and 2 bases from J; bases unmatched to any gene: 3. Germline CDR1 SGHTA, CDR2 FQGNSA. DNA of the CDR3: TGTGCCAGCAGCTCGGGACAGTACACAGATACGCAGTATTTT. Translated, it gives CASSSGQYTDTQYF.

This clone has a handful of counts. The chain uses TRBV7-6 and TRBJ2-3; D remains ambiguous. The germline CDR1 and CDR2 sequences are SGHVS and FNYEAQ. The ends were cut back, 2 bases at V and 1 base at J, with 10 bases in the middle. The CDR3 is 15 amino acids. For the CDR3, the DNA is TGTGCCAGCAGCTTAACGACAATTGGCACAGATACGCAGTATTTT. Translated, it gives CASSLTTIGTDTQYF.

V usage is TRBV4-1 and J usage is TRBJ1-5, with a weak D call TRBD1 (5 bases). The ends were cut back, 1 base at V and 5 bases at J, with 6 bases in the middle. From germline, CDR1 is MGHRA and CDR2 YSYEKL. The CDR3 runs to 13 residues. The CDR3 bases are TGCGCCAGCAGCCAAGTAGGGGATCAGCCCCAGCATTTT. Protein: CASSQVGDQPQHF.